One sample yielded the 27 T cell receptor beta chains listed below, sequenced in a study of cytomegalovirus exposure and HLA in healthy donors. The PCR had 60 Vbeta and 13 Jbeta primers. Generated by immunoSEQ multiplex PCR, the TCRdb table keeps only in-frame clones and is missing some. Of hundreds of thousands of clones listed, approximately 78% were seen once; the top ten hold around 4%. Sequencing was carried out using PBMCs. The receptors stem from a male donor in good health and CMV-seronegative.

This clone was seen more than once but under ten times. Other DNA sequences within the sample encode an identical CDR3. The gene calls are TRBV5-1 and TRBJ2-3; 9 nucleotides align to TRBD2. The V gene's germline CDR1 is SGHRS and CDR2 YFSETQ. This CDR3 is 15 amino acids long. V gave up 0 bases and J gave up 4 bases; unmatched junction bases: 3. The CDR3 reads CASSLALAGPDTQYF. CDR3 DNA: TGCGCCAGCAGCTTGGCGCTAGCGGGACCAGATACGCAGTATTTT.

The CDR3 DNA is TGCGCCAGCAGTGAGTCCGTGACAGACTTTACCTCCTACGAGCAGTACTTC. Residues: CASSESVTDFTSYEQYF. The chain carries TRBV10-1 and TRBJ2-7; maybe TRBD1 (5 bases). Trimming left V 0 bases short and J 0 bases short, with 15 bases between. Looked up from germline, CDR1 is WNHNN and CDR2 is SYGVQD (reference sequence). This CDR3 has 17 residues.

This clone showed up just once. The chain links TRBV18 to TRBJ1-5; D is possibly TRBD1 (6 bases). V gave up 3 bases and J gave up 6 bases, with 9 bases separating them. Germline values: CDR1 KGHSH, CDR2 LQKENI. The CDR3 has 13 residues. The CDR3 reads CASSPDRLQPQHF. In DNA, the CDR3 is TGTGCCAGCTCACCGGACAGACTTCAGCCCCAGCATTTT.

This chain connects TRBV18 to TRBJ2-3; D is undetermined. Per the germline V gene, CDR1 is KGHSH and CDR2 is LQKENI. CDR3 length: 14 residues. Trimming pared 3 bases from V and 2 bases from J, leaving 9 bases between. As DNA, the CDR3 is TGTGCCAGCTCACCTACCCAGATCACAGATACGCAGTATTTT. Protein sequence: CASSPTQITDTQYF.

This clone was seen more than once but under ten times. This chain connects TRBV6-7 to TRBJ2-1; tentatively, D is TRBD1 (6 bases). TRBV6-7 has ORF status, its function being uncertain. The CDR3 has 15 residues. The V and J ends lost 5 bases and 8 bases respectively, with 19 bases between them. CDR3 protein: CASSTIRGRAHEQFF. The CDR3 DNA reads TGTGCCAGCAGTACAATCAGGGGACGGGCCCATGAGCAGTTCTTC.

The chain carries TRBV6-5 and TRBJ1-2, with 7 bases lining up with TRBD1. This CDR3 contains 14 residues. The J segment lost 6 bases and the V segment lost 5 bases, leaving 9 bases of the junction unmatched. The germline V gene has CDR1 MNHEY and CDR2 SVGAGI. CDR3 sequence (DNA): TGTGCCAGCAGTCCCTTGGGACAGCGCGATGGCTACACCTTC. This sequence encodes CASSPLGQRDGYTF.

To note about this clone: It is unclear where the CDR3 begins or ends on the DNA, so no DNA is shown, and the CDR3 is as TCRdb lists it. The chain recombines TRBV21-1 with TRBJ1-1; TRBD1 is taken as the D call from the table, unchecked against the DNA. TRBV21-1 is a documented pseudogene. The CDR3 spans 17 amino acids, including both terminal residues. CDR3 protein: CASSKMGWGTGNTEAFF.

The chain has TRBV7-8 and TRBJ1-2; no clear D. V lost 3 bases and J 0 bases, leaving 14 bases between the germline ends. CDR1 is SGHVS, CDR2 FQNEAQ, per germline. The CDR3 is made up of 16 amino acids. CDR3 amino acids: CASSFGPSGSNYGYTF. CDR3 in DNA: TGTGCCAGCAGCTTTGGCCCCTCAGGTTCTAACTATGGCTACACCTTC.

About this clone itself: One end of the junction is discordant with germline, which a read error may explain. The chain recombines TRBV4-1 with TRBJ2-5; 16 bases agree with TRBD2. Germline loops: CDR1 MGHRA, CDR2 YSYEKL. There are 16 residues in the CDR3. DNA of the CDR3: TGTGCCAGCAGCCCGGGGACTAGCGGGAGGGAAGAGACCCAGTACTTC. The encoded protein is CASSPGTSGREETQYF.

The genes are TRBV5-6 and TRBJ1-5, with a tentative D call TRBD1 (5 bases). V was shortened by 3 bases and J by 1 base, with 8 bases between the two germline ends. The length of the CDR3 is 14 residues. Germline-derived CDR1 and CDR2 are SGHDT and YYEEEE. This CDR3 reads CASSWGLSNQPQHF. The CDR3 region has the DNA TGTGCCAGCAGCTGGGGCTTGAGCAATCAGCCCCAGCATTTT. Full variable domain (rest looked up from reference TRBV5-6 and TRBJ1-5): DAGVTQSPTHLIKTRGQQVTLRCSPKSGHDTVSWYQQALGQGPQFIFQYYEEEERQRGNFPDRFSGHQFPNYSSELNVNALLLGDSALYLCASSWGLSNQPQHFGDGTRLSIL.

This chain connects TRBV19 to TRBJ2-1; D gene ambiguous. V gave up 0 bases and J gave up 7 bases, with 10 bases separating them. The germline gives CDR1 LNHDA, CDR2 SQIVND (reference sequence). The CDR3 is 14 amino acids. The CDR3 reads CASSIDPPLNEQFF. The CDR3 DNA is TGTGCCAGTAGTATAGATCCCCCCCTTAATGAGCAGTTCTTC. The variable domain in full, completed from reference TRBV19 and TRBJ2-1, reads DGGITQSPKYLFRKEGQNVTLSCEQNLNHDAMYWYRQDPGQGLRLIYYSQIVNDFQKGDIAEGYSVSREKKESFPLTVTSAQKNPTAFYLCASSIDPPLNEQFFGPGTRLTVL.

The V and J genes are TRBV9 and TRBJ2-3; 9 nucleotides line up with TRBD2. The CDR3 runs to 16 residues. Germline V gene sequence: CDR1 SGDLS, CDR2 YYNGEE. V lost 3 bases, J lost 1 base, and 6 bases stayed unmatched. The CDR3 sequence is CASSGEAGGGTDTQYF. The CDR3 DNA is TGTGCCAGCAGCGGAGAAGCGGGAGGTGGCACAGATACGCAGTATTTT.

In nucleotides, the CDR3 is TGTGCCAGCATTGCGACTAGCGGGAGTGTCGACGCAGATACGCAGTATTTT. This encodes CASIATSGSVDADTQYF. This chain connects TRBV2 to TRBJ2-3; 12 nucleotides align to TRBD2. Trimming took 7 bases from V and 4 from J; bases not matched to a gene: 12. The germline V gene has CDR1 SNHLY and CDR2 FYNNEI. The CDR3 runs to 17 residues.

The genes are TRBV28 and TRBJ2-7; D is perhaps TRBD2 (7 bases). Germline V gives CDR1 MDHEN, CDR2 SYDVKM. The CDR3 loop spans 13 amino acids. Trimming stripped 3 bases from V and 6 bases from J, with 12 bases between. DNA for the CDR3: TGTGCCAGCAGTTTTCAGGGAGGGGGCGAGCAGTACTTC. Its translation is CASSFQGGGEQYF.

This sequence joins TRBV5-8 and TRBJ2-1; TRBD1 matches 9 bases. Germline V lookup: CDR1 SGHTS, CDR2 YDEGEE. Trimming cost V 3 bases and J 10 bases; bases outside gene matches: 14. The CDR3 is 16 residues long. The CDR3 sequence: CASSSYRGRWMGEQFF. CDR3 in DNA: TGTGCCAGCAGCTCTTACAGGGGGCGCTGGATGGGAGAGCAGTTCTTC.

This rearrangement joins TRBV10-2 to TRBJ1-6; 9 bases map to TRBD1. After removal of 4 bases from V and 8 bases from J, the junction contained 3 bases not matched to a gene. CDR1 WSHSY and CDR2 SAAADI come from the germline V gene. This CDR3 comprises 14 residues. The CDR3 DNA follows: TGCGCCAGCAGTGGGGACAGGGTTGATTCACCCCTCCACTTT. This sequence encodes CASSGDRVDSPLHF.

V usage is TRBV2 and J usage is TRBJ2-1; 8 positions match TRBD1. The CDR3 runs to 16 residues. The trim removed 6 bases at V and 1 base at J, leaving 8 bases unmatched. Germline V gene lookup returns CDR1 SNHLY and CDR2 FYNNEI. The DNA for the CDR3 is TGTGCCAGCAGATCAGGGGGCCAACCTTCCTACAATGAGCAGTTCTTC. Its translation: CASRSGGQPSYNEQFF.

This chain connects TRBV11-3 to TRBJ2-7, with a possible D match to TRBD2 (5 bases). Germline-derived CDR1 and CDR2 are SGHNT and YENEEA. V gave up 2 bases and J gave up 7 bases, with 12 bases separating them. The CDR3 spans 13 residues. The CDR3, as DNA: TGTGCCAGCAGCTTACGAGGGTCCTGGGAGCAGTACTTC. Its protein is CASSLRGSWEQYF.

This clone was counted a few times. CDR3 DNA sequence: TGTGCCACCACACCCCTTCAGGGGCCCTATGGCTACACCTTC. Protein product: CATTPLQGPYGYTF. This chain joins TRBV6-5 and TRBJ1-2; a weak D match, TRBD1 (6 bases). Germline V lookup: CDR1 MNHEY, CDR2 SVGAGI. Trimming stripped 10 bases from V and 4 bases from J, with 19 bases between. The CDR3 has 14 residues.

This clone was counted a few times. CDR3 sequence: CASRHGTSGRYEQYF. CDR3 bases: TGTGCCAGCAGGCACGGGACTAGCGGACGCTACGAGCAGTACTTC. The J gene is TRBJ2-7, the V gene TRBV6-5, with TRBD2 matching 11 bases. J lost 3 bases, V lost 6 bases, and 7 bases had no gene match. From germline, CDR1 is MNHEY and CDR2 SVGAGI. The CDR3 length is 15 residues.

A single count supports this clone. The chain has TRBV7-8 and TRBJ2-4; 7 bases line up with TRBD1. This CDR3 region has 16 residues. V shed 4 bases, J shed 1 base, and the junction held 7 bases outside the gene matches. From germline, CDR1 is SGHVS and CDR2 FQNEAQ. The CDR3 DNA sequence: TGTGCCAGCAGCTGGGACAGACTACTGGCCAAAAACATTCAGTACTTC. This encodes CASSWDRLLAKNIQYF. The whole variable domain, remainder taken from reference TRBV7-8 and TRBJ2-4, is GAGVSQSPRYKVAKRGQDVALRCDPISGHVSLFWYQQALGQGPEFLTYFQNEAQLDKSGLPSDRFFAERPEGSVSTLKIQRTQQEDSAVYLCASSWDRLLAKNIQYFGAGTRLSVL.

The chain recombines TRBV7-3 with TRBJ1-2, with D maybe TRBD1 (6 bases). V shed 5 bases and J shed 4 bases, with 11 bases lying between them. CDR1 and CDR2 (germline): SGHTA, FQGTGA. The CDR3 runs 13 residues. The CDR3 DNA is TGTGCCAGCAGCCAGGGGCGTAGCTATGGCTACACCTTC. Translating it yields CASSQGRSYGYTF.

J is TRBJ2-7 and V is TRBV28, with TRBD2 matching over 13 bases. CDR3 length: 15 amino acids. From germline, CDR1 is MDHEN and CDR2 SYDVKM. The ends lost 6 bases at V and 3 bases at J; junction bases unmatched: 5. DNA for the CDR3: TGTGCCAGCAGCCGAGGGACTAGCGGGGACTACGAGCAGTACTTC. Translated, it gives CASSRGTSGDYEQYF.

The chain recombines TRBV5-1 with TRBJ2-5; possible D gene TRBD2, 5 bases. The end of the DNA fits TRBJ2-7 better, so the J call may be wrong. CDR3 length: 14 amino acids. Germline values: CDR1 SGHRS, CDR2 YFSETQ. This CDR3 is CASSLERPSYEQYF. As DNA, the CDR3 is TGCGCCAGCAGCTTAGAGCGGCCCTCCTACGAGCAGTACTTC.

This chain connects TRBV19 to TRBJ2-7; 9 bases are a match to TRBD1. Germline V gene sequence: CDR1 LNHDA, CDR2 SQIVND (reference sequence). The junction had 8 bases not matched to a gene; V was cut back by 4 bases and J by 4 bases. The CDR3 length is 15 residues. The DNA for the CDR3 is TGTGCCAGTAGTACCCTCGGGACAGGGTTGTACGAGCAGTACTTC. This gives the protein CASSTLGTGLYEQYF.

In nucleotides, the CDR3 is TGCGCCAGCAGCCAACTGACTAGCCCCTCCAATGAGCAGTTCTTC. It specifies CASSQLTSPSNEQFF. This chain joins TRBV4-1 and TRBJ2-1; 7 nucleotides agree with TRBD2. The CDR3 loop spans 15 amino acids. Germline CDR1 MGHRA, CDR2 YSYEKL. The junction had 7 bases not matched to a gene; V was cut back by 2 bases and J by 6 bases.

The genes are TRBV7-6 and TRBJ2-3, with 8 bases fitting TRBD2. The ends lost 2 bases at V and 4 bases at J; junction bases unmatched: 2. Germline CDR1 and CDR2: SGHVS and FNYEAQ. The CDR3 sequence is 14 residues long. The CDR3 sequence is CASSLLAGADTQYF. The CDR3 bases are TGTGCCAGCAGCTTACTAGCGGGTGCAGATACGCAGTATTTT.